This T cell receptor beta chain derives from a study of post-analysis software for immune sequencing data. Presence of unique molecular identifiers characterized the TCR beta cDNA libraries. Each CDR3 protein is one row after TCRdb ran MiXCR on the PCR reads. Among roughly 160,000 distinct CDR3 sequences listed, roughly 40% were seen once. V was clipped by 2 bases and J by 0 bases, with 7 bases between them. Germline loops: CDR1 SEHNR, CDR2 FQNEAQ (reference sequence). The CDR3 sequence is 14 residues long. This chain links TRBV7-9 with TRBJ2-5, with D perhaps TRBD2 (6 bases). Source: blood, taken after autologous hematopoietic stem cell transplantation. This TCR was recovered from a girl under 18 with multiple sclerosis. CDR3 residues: CASSLLANQETQYF. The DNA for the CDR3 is TGTGCCAGCAGCTTACTAGCGAACCAAGAGACCCAGTACTTC.